Detailed here is one T cell receptor beta chain. Its antigen is not known. The data are from a study of T cell responses to AZD1222 COVID-19 vaccine. Study conclusions and caveats: Baseline serology detected seropositivity in only six or seven AZD1222 recipients. Two AZD1222 administrations were followed by greater Spike-specific TCR breadth and depth. In the spike-specific TCR repertoire, nearly half reportedly target unmutated variant regions. Clonal diversity may have been underestimated, and the donors were mostly white British, with more females than males.

Sequencing was performed with immunoSEQ multiplex PCR; in TCRdb, only in-frame clones are kept and a portion is missing. This table has 150,000 or so clones, approximately 93% appearing once. Sample: peripheral blood, taken 28 days after the second AZD1222 dose. This TCR was sampled from an adult who received the AZD1222 COVID-19 vaccine.

The CDR3 DNA sequence: TGTGCCAGCAGTCCCCGGGACAGGTTAACCTACGAGCAGTACTTC. Translating gives CASSPRDRLTYEQYF. The J gene is TRBJ2-7, the V gene TRBV28; 8 bases match TRBD1. This CDR3 region has 15 residues. The trim removed 5 bases at V and 2 bases at J, leaving 8 bases unmatched. Germline values: CDR1 MDHEN, CDR2 SYDVKM.